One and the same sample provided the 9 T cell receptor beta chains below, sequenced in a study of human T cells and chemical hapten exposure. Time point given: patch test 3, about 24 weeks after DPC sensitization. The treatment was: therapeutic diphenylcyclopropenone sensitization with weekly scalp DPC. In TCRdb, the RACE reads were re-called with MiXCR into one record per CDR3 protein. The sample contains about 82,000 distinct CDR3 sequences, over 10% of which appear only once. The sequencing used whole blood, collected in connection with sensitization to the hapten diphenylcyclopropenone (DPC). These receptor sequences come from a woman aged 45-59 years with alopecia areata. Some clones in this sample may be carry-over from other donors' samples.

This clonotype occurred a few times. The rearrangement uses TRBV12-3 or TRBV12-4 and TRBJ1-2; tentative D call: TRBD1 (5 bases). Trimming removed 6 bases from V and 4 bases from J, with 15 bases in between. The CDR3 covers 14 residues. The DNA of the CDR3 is TGTGCCAGCAGCCAGGGCCCAGGAGGCTATGGCTACACCTTC. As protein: CASSQGPGGYGYTF.

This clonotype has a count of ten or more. The CDR3 DNA is TGTGCCAGCAGCCATCGACAGAGCTCCTACGAGCAGTACTTC. Protein: CASSHRQSSYEQYF. This sequence joins TRBV7-9 and TRBJ2-7; TRBD1 might be the D (5 bases). The CDR3 is 14 residues long. CDR1 is SEHNR and CDR2 is FQNEAQ in the germline V gene (reference sequence). The germline V and J ends were trimmed by 5 bases and 0 bases, with 11 bases remaining between them.

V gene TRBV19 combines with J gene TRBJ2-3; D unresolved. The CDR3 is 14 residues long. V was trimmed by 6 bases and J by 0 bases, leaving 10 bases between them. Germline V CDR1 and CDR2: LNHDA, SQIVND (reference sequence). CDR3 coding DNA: TGTGCCAGTAGAAGCGACCCTAGCACAGATACGCAGTATTTT. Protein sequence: CASRSDPSTDTQYF.

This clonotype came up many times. CDR3 sequence: CASSNMGLGRHEQFF. CDR3 nucleotides: TGTGCCAGCAGCAACATGGGACTGGGGAGACATGAGCAGTTCTTC. The rearrangement joins TRBV5-4 to TRBJ2-1, with D perhaps TRBD2 (6 bases). Trimming shortened V by 4 bases and J by 8 bases, and 19 bases separated the two germline ends. The CDR3 loop spans 15 amino acids. Germline V CDR1 and CDR2: SGHNT, YYREEE (reference sequence).

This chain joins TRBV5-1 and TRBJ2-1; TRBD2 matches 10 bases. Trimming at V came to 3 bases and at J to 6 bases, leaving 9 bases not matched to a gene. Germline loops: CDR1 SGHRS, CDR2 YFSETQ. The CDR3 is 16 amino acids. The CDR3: CASSSTGSSGGNEQFF. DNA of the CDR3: TGCGCCAGCAGCTCCACCGGGTCTAGCGGGGGCAATGAGCAGTTCTTC.

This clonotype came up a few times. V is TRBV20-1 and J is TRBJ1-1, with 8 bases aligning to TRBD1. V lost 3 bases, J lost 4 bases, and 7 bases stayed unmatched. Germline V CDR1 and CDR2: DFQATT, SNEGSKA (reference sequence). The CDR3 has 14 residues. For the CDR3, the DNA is TGCAGTGCTAGCGGACAGGGTTGGGGCACTGAAGCTTTCTTT. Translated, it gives CSASGQGWGTEAFF.

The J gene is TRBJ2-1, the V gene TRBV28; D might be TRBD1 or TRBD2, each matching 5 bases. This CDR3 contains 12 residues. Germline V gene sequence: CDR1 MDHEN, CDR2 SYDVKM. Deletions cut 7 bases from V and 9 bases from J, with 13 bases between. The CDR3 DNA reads TGTGCCAGCACCGACCCAGGGACTGAGCAGTTCTTC. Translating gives CASTDPGTEQFF. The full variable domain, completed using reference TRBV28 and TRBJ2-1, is DVKVTQSSRYLVKRTGEKVFLECVQDMDHENMFWYRQDPGLGLRLIYFSYDVKMKEKGDIPEGYSVSREKKERFSLILESASTNQTSMYLCASTDPGTEQFFGPGTRLTVL.

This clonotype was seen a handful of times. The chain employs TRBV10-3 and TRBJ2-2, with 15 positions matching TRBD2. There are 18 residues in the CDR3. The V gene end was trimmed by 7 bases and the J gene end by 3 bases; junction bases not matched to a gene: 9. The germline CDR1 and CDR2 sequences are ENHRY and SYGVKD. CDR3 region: CAIKGTSGRPADTGELFF. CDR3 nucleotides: TGTGCCATCAAGGGGACTAGCGGGAGGCCCGCGGACACCGGGGAGCTGTTTTTT.

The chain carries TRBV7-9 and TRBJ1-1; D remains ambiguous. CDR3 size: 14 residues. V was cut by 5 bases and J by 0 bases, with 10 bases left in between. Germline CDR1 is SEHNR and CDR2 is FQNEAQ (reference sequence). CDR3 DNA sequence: TGTGCCAGCAGCCTCCTGGGCTTGAACACTGAAGCTTTCTTT. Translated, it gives CASSLLGLNTEAFF.